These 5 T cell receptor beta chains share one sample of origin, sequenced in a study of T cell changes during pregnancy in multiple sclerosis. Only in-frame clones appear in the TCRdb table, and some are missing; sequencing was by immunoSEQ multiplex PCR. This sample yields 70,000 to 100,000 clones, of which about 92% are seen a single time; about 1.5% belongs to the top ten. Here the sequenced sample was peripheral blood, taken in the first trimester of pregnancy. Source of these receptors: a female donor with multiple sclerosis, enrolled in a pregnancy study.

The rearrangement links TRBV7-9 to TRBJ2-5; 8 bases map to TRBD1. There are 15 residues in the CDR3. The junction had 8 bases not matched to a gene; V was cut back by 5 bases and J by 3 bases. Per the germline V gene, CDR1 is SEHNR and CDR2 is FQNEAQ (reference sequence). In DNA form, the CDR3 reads TGTGCCAGCAGCCTAGAAGGGACAGGAAAAGAGACCCAGTACTTC. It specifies CASSLEGTGKETQYF.

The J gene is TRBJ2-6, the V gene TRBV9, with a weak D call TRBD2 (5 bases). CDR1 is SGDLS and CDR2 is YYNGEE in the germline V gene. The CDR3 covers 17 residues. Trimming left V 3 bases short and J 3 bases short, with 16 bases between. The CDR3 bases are TGTGCCAGCAGCGCTCCCACCCGGGATTTTGGGGCCAACGTCCTGACTTTC. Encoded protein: CASSAPTRDFGANVLTF.

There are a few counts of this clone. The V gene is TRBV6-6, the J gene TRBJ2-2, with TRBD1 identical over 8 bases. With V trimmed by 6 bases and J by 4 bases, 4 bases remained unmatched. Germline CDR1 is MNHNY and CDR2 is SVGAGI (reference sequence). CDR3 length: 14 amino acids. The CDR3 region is CASRETGVTGELFF. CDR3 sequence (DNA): TGTGCCAGCAGGGAGACAGGGGTCACCGGGGAGCTGTTTTTT.

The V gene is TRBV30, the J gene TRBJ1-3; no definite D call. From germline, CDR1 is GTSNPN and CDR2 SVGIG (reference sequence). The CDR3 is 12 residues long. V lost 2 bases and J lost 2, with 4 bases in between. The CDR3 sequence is CAWSIAGNTIYF. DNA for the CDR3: TGTGCCTGGAGTATAGCTGGAAACACCATATATTTT.

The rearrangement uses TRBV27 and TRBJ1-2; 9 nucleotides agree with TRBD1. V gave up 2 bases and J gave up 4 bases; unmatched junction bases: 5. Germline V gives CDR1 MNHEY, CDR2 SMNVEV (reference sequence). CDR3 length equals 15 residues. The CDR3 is CASSLIQGAVYGYTF. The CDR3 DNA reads TGTGCCAGCAGTTTAATACAGGGGGCTGTCTATGGCTACACCTTC.